Each of the 8 T cell receptor beta chains below was sequenced from the same sample in a study of T cell responses to AZD1222 COVID-19 vaccine. Method: immunoSEQ multiplex PCR; TCRdb's copy keeps in-frame clones and lacks some. In the table there are around 94,000 clones, less than 90% of which are singletons. Sequences were derived from peripheral blood, sampled on day 0 of AZD1222 vaccination. The receptor set was obtained from an adult in good health.

The rearrangement links TRBV10-3 to TRBJ2-2; no clear D. CDR3 size: 16 residues. CDR1 ENHRY and CDR2 SYGVKD come from the germline V gene. Trimming removed 6 bases from V and 4 bases from J, with 18 bases in between. In DNA form, the CDR3 reads TGTGCCATCAGGATGGCTACCACGGAGCCCACCGGGGAGCTGTTTTTT. Its protein is CAIRMATTEPTGELFF.

The genes are TRBV5-8 and TRBJ1-4; TRBD1 matches at 8 bases. The CDR3 length is 15 residues. Per germline, CDR1 SGHTS and CDR2 YDEGEE. V was pared by 2 bases and J by 1 base, with 1 base of the junction left unmatched. This CDR3 reads CASSFGQGTNEKLFF. The DNA for the CDR3 is TGTGCCAGCAGCTTTGGACAGGGAACTAATGAAAAACTGTTTTTT.

The V call is TRBV11-3, the J call TRBJ2-1, with D perhaps matching TRBD2 (6 bases). The CDR3 totals 15 residues. V dropped 2 bases and J dropped 4 bases, with 12 bases sitting between them. Germline V gives CDR1 SGHNT, CDR2 YENEEA. The CDR3 sequence is CASSLQAGMYNEQFF. The DNA of the CDR3 is TGTGCCAGCAGCTTACAGGCGGGGATGTACAATGAGCAGTTCTTC.

This clone came up a few times. V gene TRBV19 combines with J gene TRBJ2-1; 7 bases align to TRBD2. Germline V gene lookup returns CDR1 LNHDA and CDR2 SQIVND (reference sequence). The CDR3 spans 15 residues. Losses at the gene ends were 4 bases for V and 4 bases for J; bases not matched to a gene: 7. The CDR3 coding sequence is TGTGCCAGTAGTAGGAAGACTAGCCGATACAATGAGCAGTTCTTC. Its translation: CASSRKTSRYNEQFF.

This sequence joins TRBV19 and TRBJ2-7; D is unresolved. Per the germline V gene, CDR1 is LNHDA and CDR2 is SQIVND (reference sequence). The CDR3 extends over 13 amino acids. The V gene lost 5 bases and the J gene lost 3 bases, with 11 bases spanning the gap. The CDR3 DNA reads TGTGCCAGTAGTCCAAAGCACAGCTACGAGCAGTACGTC. Translation: CASSPKHSYEQYV.

This chain joins TRBV29-1 and TRBJ1-2; D is perhaps TRBD1 (5 bases). Trimming cost V 4 bases and J 4 bases, with 19 bases left between them. CDR3 length: 15 amino acids. Germline CDR1 is SQVTM and CDR2 is ANQGSEA. DNA of the CDR3: TGCAGCGTTGGGGGCTCCGGAGCCTCGAGCTATGGCTACACCTTC. This gives the protein CSVGGSGASSYGYTF.

The V call is TRBV15, the J call TRBJ1-2; tentative D call: TRBD1 (6 bases). In germline, CDR1 is LNHNV, CDR2 YYDKDF (reference sequence). V gave up 3 bases and J gave up 4 bases, with 9 bases separating them. CDR3 length equals 13 residues. DNA of the CDR3: TGTGCCACCAGCAGTGGACAGCTCTATGGCTACACCTTC. Amino acids: CATSSGQLYGYTF.

In DNA form, the CDR3 reads TGTGCCAGCAGTTTATTCCGAGATGGCTACACCTTC. The encoded protein is CASSLFRDGYTF. This chain connects TRBV12-3 or TRBV12-4 to TRBJ1-2; D is unclear. V lost 2 bases, J lost 6 bases, and 7 bases lay in between. CDR3 size: 12 residues.